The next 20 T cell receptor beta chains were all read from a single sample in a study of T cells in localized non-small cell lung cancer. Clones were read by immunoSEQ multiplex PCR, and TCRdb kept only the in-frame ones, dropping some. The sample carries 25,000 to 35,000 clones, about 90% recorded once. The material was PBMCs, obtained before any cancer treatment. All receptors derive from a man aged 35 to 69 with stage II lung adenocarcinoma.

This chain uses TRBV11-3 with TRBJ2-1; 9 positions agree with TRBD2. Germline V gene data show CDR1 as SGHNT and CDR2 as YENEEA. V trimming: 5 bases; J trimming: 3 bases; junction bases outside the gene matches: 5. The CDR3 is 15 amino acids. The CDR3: CASSETSGLYNEQFF. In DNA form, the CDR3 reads TGTGCCAGCAGCGAGACTAGCGGCCTCTACAATGAGCAGTTCTTC.

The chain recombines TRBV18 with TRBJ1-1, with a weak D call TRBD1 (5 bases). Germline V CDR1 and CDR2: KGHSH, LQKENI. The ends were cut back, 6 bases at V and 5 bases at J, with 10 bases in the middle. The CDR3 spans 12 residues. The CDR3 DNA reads TGTGCCAGCTCTCTCAGGGATACTGAAGCTTTCTTT. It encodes CASSLRDTEAFF.

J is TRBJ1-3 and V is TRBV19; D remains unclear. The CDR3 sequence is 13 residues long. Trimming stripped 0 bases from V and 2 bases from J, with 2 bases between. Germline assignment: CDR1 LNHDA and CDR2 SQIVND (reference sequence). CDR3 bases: TGTGCCAGTAGTATAGACCCTGGAAACACCATATATTTT. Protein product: CASSIDPGNTIYF.

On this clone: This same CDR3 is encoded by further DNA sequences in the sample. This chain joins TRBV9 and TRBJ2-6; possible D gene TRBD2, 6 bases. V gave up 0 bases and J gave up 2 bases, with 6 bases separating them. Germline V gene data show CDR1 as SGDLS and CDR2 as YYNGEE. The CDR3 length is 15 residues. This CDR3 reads CASSVAGAGANVLTF. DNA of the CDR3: TGTGCCAGCAGCGTAGCGGGAGCTGGGGCCAACGTCCTGACTTTC.

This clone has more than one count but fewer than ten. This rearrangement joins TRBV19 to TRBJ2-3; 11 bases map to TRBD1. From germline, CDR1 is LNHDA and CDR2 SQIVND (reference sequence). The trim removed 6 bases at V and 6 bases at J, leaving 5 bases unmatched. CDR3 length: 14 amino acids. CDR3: CASRWTGGSDTQYF. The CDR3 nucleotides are TGTGCCAGTAGGTGGACAGGGGGCAGCGATACGCAGTATTTT. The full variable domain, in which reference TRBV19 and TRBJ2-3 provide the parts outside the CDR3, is DGGITQSPKYLFRKEGQNVTLSCEQNLNHDAMYWYRQDPGQGLRLIYYSQIVNDFQKGDIAEGYSVSREKKESFPLTVTSAQKNPTAFYLCASRWTGGSDTQYFGPGTRLTVL.

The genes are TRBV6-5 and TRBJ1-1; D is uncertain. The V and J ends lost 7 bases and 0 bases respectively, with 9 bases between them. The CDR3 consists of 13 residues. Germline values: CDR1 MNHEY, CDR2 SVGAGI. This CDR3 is CASKSGLNTEAFF. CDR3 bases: TGTGCCAGCAAAAGTGGGTTGAACACTGAAGCTTTCTTT.

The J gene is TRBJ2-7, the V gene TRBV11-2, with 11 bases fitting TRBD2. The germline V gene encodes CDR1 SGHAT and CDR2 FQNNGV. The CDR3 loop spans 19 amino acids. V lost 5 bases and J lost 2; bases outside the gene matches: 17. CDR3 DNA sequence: TGTGCCAGCAGCCTTTCAGGACTAGCGGGCGGCGGATTCACCTACGAGCAGTACTTC. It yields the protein CASSLSGLAGGGFTYEQYF.

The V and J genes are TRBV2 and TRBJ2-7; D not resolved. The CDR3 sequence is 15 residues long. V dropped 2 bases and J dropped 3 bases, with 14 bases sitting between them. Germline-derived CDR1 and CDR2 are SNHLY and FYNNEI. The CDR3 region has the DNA TGTGCCAGCAGTGAACAGACGGGCATTAACTACGAGCAGTACTTC. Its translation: CASSEQTGINYEQYF.

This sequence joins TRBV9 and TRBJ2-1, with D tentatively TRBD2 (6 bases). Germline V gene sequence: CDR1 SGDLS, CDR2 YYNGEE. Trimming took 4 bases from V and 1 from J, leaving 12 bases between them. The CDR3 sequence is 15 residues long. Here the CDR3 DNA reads TGTGCCAGCAGCCCTAGCGTCACATCCTACAATGAGCAGTTCTTC. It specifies CASSPSVTSYNEQFF.

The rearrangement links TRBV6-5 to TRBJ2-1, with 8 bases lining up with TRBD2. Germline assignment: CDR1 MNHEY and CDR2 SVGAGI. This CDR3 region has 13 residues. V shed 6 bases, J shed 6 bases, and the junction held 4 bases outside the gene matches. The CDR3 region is CASSYSGANEQFF. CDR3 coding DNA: TGTGCCAGCAGCTATAGCGGGGCCAATGAGCAGTTCTTC.

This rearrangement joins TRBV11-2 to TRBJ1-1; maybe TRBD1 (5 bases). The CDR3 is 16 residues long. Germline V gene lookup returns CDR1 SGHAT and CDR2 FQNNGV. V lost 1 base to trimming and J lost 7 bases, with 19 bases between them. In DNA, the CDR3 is TGTGCCAGCAGCTTAGTTGGGTTTCGGGGGAAGGGTGAAGCTTTCTTT. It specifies CASSLVGFRGKGEAFF.

The DNA of the CDR3 is TGCGCCAGCAGCTTGGATCCCCCAGGGGTTGTGACAGATACGCAGTATTTT. This sequence encodes CASSLDPPGVVTDTQYF. The V gene is TRBV5-1, the J gene TRBJ2-3, with D perhaps matching TRBD1 (6 bases). The V end lost 0 bases, the J end lost 3 bases, and 17 bases lay between the germline ends. The CDR3 has 17 amino acids. From germline, CDR1 is SGHRS and CDR2 YFSETQ.

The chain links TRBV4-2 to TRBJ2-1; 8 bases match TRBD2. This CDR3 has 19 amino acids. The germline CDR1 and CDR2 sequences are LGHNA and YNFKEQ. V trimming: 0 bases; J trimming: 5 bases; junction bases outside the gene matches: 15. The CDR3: CASSQDTGQLAEGNNEQFF. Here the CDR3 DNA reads TGTGCCAGCAGCCAAGACACCGGCCAACTAGCGGAGGGGAACAATGAGCAGTTCTTC.

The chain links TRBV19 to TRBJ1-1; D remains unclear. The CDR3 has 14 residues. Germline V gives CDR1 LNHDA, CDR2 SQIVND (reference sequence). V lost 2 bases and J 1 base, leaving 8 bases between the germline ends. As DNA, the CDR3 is TGTGCCAGTAGTATAATAAGAGGGAACACTGAAGCTTTCTTT. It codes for CASSIIRGNTEAFF.

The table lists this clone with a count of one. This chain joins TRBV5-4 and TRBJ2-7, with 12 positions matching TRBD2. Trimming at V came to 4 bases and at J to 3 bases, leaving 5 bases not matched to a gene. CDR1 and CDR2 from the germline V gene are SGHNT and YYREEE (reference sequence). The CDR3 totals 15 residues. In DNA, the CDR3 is TGTGCCAGCAGCCCCGGACTAGCGGGACTCTACGAGCAGTACTTC. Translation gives CASSPGLAGLYEQYF.

The CDR3 sequence is CASSQVDTGELFF. DNA of the CDR3: TGCGCCAGCAGCCAAGTCGACACCGGGGAGCTGTTTTTT. The rearrangement links TRBV4-1 to TRBJ2-2, with unresolved D. Trimming shortened V by 1 base and J by 3 bases, and 3 bases separated the two germline ends. The germline V gene has CDR1 MGHRA and CDR2 YSYEKL. This CDR3 spans 13 amino acids.

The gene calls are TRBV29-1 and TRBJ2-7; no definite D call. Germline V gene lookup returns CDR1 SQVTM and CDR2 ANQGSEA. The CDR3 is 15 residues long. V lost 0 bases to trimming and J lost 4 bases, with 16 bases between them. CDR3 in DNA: TGCAGCGTTGAAGAAGCAAATGGGTTCTCTTACGAGCAGTACTTC. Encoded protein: CSVEEANGFSYEQYF.

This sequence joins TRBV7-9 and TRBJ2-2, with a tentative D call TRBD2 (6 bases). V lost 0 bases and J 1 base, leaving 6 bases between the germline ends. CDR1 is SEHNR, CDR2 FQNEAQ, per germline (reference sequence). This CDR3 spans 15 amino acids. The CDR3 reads CASSLASGNTGELFF. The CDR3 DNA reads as TGTGCCAGCAGCTTAGCTAGCGGGAACACCGGGGAGCTGTTTTTT.

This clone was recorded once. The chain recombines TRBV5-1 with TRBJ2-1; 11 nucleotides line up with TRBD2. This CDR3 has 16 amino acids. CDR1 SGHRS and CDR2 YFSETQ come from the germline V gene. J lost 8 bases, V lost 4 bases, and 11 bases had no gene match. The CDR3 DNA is TGCGCCAGCAGCGTCCTACTAGCGGGAGAAGGGGATGAGCAGTTCTTC. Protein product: CASSVLLAGEGDEQFF. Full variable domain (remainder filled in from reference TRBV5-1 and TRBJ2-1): KAGVTQTPRYLIKTRGQQVTLSCSPISGHRSVSWYQQTPGQGLQFLFEYFSETQRNKGNFPGRFSGRQFSNSRSEMNVSTLELGDSALYLCASSVLLAGEGDEQFFGPGTRLTVL.

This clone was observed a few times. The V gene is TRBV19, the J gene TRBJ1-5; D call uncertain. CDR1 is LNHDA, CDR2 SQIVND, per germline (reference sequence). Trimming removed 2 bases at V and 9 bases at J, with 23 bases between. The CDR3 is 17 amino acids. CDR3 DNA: TGTGCCAGTAGTATAAACCTCGGTGGGCAGCGGGCAACGCCCCAGCATTTT. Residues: CASSINLGGQRATPQHF. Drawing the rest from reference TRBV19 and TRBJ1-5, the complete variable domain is DGGITQSPKYLFRKEGQNVTLSCEQNLNHDAMYWYRQDPGQGLRLIYYSQIVNDFQKGDIAEGYSVSREKKESFPLTVTSAQKNPTAFYLCASSINLGGQRATPQHFGDGTRLSIL.